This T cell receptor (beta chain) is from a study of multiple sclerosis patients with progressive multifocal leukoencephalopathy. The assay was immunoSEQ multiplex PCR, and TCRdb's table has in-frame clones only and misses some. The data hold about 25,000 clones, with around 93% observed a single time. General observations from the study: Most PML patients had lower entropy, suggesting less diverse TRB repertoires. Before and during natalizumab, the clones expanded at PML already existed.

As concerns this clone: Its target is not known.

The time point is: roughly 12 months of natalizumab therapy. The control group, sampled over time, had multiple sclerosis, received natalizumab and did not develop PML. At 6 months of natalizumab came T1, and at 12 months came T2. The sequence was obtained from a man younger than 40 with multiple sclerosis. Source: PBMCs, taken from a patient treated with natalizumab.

CDR3 DNA sequence: TGCGCCAGCAGCTTGGCCGGACTAGCGGGAGGTGAGAATACGCAGTATTTT. It yields the protein CASSLAGLAGGENTQYF. V gene TRBV5-1 combines with J gene TRBJ2-3; 14 bases match TRBD2. Germline-derived CDR1 and CDR2 are SGHRS and YFSETQ. This CDR3 comprises 17 residues. The junction had 7 bases not matched to a gene; V was cut back by 0 bases and J by 7 bases.